The clone carrying this T cell receptor (beta chain) has more than one count but fewer than ten. Its matching antigen is unknown. The record originates from a study of CD8 T cell repertoires and HIV-1 epitope variants. For the study at large: T cells were stimulated with Twenty-five Gag and Nef peptides separately. Control wells had CMV/EBV/flu peptides, negative Ebola AY9, or no peptide. Enriched T cells were co-cultured with equal numbers of autologous T cell-negative antigen-presenting cells. Study-wide results and caveats: Five clonotypes recognized Nef KF9, one HW9, none TAALDMSHF.

The V and J ends lost 3 bases and 1 base respectively, with 5 bases between them. Germline CDR1 is SGHRS and CDR2 is YFSETQ. The CDR3 sequence is 12 residues long. Sequencing was performed with immunoSEQ multiplex PCR; in TCRdb, only in-frame clones are kept and a portion is missing. Of 5,500 or so clones in the sample, about three fifths are singletons; the top ten hold approximately 47%. The clonotype comes from a male donor with HIV. Sequenced material: cultured CD8+ T cells derived from PBMCs. The chain carries TRBV5-1 and TRBJ2-7; the D gene could be TRBD1 or TRBD2 (5 bases each). The CDR3 here is CASSWGSYEQYF. In DNA, the CDR3 is TGCGCCAGCAGCTGGGGGTCCTACGAGCAGTACTTC.